This T cell receptor (beta chain) was identified in a study of cytomegalovirus exposure and HLA in healthy donors. Whole-study results and caveats: In a later analysis, a missense DCLRE1C variant was linked to TCR beta V- and J-gene trimming. Later work found that TCR association rates differed between HLA loci; DRB1 had the most and HLA-C the fewest. Immune exposure information available was restricted to CMV serostatus.

V was clipped by 3 bases and J by 1 base, with 13 bases between them. Germline V gives CDR1 LNHDA, CDR2 SQIVND (reference sequence). The CDR3 is made up of 15 amino acids. For this clone: Antigen: not known.

The PCR contained 60 Vbeta and 13 Jbeta primers. In the original workflow: As a later analysis found, there were approximately 80 million unique TCR beta chains, of which roughly 11 million were shared. Only in-frame clones appear in the TCRdb table, and some are missing; sequencing was by immunoSEQ multiplex PCR. V and J calls plus clone size are reproduced from that table; the DNA served to infer D and trimming. Here the sample spans around 200,000 clones, 65% to 90% being singletons. This TCR came from a man aged 35 to 55 in good health and CMV-seropositive. What was sequenced was PBMCs. The J gene is TRBJ2-7, the V gene TRBV19, with D perhaps TRBD2 (5 bases). CDR3 in amino acids: CASSIGEPGSYEQYF. CDR3 in DNA: TGTGCCAGTAGTATCGGGGAGCCCGGTTCCTACGAGCAGTACTTC.